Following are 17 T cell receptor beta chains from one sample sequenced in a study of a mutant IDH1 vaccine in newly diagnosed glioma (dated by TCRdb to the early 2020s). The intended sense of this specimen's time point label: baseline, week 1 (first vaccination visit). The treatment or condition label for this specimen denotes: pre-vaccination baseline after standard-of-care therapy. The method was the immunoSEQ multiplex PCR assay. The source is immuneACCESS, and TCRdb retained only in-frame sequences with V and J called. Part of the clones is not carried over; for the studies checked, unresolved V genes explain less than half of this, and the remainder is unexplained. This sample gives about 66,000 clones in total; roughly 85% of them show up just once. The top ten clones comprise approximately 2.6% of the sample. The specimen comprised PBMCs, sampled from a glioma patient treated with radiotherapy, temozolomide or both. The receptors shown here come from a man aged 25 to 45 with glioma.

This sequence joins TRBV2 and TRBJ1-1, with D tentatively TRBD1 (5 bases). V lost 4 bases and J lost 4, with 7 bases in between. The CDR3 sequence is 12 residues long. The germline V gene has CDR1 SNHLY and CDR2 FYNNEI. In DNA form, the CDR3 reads TGTGCCAGCAGTGGGACATCCACTGAAGCTTTCTTT. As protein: CASSGTSTEAFF. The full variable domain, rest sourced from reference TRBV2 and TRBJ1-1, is EPEVTQTPSHQVTQMGQEVILRCVPISNHLYFYWYRQILGQKVEFLVSFYNNEISEKSEIFDDQFSVERPDGSNFTLKIRSTKLEDSAMYFCASSGTSTEAFFGQGTRLTVV.

The chain's CDR3 is CASSLFEGETEQGQETQYF. The DNA for the CDR3 is TGTGCCAGCAGCTTGTTCGAGGGAGAGACCGAACAAGGGCAAGAGACCCAGTACTTC. This chain links TRBV5-5 with TRBJ2-5, with D possibly TRBD2 on 5 matching bases. The V gene lost 1 base and the J gene lost 2 bases, with 24 bases spanning the gap. The CDR3 consists of 19 residues. Germline loops: CDR1 SGHKS, CDR2 YYEKEE (reference sequence).

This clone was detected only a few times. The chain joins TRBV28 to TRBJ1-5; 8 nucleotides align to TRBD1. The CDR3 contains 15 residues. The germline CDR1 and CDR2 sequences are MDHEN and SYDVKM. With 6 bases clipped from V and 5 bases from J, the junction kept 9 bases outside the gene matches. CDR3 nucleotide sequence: TGTGCCAGCAGCAGGATTGGACAGGGCGATCAGCCCCAGCATTTT. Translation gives CASSRIGQGDQPQHF.

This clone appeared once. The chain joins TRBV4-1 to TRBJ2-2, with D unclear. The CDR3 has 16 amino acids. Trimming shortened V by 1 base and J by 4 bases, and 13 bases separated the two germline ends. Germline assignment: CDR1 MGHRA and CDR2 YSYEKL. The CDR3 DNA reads TGCGCCAGCAGCCAAGTGAATCTAGTCAGCACCGGGGAGCTGTTTTTT. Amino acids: CASSQVNLVSTGELFF.

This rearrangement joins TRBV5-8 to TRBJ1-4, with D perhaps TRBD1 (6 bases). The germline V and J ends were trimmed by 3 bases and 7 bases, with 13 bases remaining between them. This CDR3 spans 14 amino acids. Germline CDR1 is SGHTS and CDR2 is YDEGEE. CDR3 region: CASSSGQGSEKLFF. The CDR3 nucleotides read TGTGCCAGCAGCTCGGGCCAGGGGAGTGAAAAACTGTTTTTT.

The DNA for the CDR3 is TGTGCCTGGAGCTGGGACGCCTACGAGCAGTACTTC. It yields the protein CAWSWDAYEQYF. V and J are TRBV30 and TRBJ2-7, with D perhaps matching TRBD1 or TRBD2 (5 bases each). CDR1 and CDR2 from the germline V gene are GTSNPN and SVGIG (reference sequence). The V gene lost 3 bases and the J gene lost 2 bases, with 8 bases spanning the gap. The CDR3 loop spans 12 amino acids.

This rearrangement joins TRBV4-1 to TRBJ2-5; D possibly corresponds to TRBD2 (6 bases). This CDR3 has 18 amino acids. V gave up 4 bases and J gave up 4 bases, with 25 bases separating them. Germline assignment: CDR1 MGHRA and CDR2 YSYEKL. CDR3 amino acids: CASSLRGPGVAARETQYF. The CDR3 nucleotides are TGCGCCAGCAGCCTGCGGGGACCGGGGGTAGCCGCGCGAGAGACCCAGTACTTC.

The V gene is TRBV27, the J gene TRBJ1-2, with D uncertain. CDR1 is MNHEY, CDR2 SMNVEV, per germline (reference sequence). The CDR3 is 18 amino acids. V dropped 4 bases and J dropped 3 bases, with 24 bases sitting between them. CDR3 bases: TGTGCCAGCAGTTCCGTCGGGCCGCGGCCCGGGTTCCACTATGGCTACACCTTC. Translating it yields CASSSVGPRPGFHYGYTF.

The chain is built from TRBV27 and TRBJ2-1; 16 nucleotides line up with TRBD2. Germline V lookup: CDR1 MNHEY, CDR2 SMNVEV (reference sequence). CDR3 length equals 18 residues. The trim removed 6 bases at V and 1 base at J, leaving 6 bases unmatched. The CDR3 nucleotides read TGTGCCAGCAGCTCGGGACTAGCGGGGGGGGAATCCTACAATGAGCAGTTCTTC. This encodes CASSSGLAGGESYNEQFF.

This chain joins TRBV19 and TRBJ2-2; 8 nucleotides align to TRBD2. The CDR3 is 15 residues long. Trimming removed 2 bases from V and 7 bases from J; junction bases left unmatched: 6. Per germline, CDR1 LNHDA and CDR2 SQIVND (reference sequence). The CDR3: CASSILRGAGGELFF. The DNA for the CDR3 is TGTGCCAGTAGTATATTGCGGGGGGCCGGCGGGGAGCTGTTTTTT.

The CDR3 DNA reads as TGTGCCAGCAGCCCGGACAGGGTCTATGGCTACACCTTC. Translation gives CASSPDRVYGYTF. V is TRBV7-8 and J is TRBJ1-2, with 8 bases fitting TRBD1. The CDR3 is 13 residues long. Germline loops: CDR1 SGHVS, CDR2 FQNEAQ. Trimming at V came to 5 bases and at J to 4 bases, leaving 3 bases not matched to a gene.

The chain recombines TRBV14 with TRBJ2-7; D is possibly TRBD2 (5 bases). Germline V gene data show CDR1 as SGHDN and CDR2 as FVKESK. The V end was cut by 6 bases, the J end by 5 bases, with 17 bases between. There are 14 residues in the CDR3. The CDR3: CASSFAASRHEQYF. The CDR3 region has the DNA TGTGCCAGCAGTTTCGCGGCTAGCCGGCACGAGCAGTACTTC.

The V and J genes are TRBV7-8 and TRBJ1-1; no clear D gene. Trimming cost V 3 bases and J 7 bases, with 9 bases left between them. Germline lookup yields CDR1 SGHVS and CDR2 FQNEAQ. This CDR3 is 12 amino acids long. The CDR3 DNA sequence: TGTGCCAGCAGCTTTGGGCGCGTTGAAGCTTTCTTT. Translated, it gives CASSFGRVEAFF.

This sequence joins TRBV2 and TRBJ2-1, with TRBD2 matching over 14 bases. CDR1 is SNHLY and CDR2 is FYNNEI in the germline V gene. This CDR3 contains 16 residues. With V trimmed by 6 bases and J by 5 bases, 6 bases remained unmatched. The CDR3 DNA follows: TGTGCCAGCAGCTTACGGGGACTAGCGGGGGACAATGAGCAGTTCTTC. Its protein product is CASSLRGLAGDNEQFF.

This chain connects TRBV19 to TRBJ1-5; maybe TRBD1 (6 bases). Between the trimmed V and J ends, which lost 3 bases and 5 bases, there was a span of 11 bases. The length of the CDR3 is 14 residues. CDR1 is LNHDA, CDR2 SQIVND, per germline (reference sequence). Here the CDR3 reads CASSIPDRYQPQHF. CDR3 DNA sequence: TGTGCCAGTAGTATCCCGGACAGATATCAGCCCCAGCATTTT.

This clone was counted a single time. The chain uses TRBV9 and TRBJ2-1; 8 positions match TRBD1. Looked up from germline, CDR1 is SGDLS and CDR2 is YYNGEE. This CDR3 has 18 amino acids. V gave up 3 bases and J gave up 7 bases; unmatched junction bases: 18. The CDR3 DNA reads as TGTGCCAGCAGCGCACAGTTAAGACAGGGGAAGCTCGTAAATGAGCAGTTCTTC. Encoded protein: CASSAQLRQGKLVNEQFF.

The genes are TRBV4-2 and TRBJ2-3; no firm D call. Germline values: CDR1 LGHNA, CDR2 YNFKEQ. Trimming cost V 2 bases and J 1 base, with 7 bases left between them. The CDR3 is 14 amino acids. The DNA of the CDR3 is TGTGCCAGCAGCCAATCTTGGGGCACAGATACGCAGTATTTT. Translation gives CASSQSWGTDTQYF.